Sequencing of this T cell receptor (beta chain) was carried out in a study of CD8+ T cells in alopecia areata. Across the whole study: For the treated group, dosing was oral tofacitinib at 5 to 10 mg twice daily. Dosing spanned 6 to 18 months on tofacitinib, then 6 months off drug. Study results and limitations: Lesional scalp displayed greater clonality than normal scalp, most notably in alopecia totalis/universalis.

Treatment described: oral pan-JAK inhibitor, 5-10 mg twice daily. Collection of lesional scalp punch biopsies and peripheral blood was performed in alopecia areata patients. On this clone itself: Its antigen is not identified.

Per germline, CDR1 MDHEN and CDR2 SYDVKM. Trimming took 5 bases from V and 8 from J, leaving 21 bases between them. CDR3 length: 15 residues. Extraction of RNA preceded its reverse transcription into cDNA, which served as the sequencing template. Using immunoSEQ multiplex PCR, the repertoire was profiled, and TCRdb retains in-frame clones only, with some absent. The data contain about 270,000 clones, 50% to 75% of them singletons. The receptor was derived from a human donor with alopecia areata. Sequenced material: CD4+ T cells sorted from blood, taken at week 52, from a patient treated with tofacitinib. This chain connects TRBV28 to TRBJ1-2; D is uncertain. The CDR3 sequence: CASSPSPWFGGGYTF. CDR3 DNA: TGTGCCAGCAGTCCTAGCCCTTGGTTCGGTGGAGGCTACACCTTC.